This T cell receptor beta chain was sequenced during a study of control samples from healthy donors and cancer patients (dated by TCRdb to 2018 to 2021). Notes on this clone: Its antigen target is currently unknown. No much larger clonotype is one base removed from it; base qualities were not supplied.

The library was prepared using the immunoSEQ multiplex PCR assay. TCRdb mirrors the immuneACCESS table, restricted to in-frame sequences. Some clones are absent from its copies; in checked studies, under half trace to an unresolved V gene, and the reason for the others is unknown. This sample holds some 130,000 clones; approximately 92% were observed only once. 2% to 2.5% of the sample rests with the top ten. V gives up 1 base and J gives up 4 bases, and the segment between their germline ends measures 13 bases. CDR1 and CDR2 are drawn from the germline V gene: MNHNS, SASEGT. Taken from cysteine to phenylalanine, the CDR3 has 15 residues. Just the 45-base CDR3 DNA is kept, in frame starting at base 1.

The sequenced material came from blood. Recombination joined TRBV6-1 with TRBJ1-2; TRBD1 is possibly the D segment (5 matching bases). The sequence came from a woman aged 50 to 60 in good health. The nucleotide sequence reads as follows: TGTGCCAGCAGTGAAGGAAAAATAGGGGCCTATGGCTACACCTTC. This sequence encodes CASSEGKIGAYGYTF.